The TCR beta chain under discussion was sequenced for a study of control samples from healthy donors and cancer patients (dated by TCRdb to 2018 to 2021). A remark on this clone: Its cognate antigen has yet to be identified. There are no base qualities to consult, and no much larger clone falls within one base.

Libraries were constructed by the immunoSEQ multiplex PCR assay. As stored in TCRdb, this immuneACCESS dataset retains in-frame rearrangements with V and J assigned. A fraction of the clones does not appear; measured against another copy, unresolved V genes explain less than half of the discrepancy, and the remainder lacks a known reason. This sample has roughly 400,000 clones in its table, and approximately 92% of those were observed once. The leading ten clones occupy 5.5% to 7.5% of the sample. The germline V gene supplies CDR1 SGHDT and CDR2 YYEEEE. Deletion took 1 base off V and 0 bases off J, with a span of 7 bases between the germline ends. Counted from cysteine to phenylalanine, this CDR3 has 14 amino acids. CDR3 DNA is the only sequence kept; it has 42 bases, read in frame from the first base.

The sequence is built from TRBV5-6 and TRBJ2-5, with the D gene not confidently named. The sequenced sample was PBMCs. The TCR comes from a man between 35 and 55 years old with head and neck cancer. CDR3 protein: CASSLTTYQETQYF. The nucleotide sequence is given as TGTGCCAGCAGCTTGACCACCTACCAAGAGACCCAGTACTTC.